This T cell receptor beta chain is drawn from a study of shared clonotypes between healthy human individuals. CDR3 length equals 15 residues. Germline trimming cut 4 bases from V and 3 bases from J; bases unmatched to any gene: 7. Germline CDR1 and CDR2: LGHNA and YSLEER. Profiled with immunoSEQ multiplex PCR; TCRdb holds only in-frame clones, not every one. Of about 450,000 clones in the sample, 79% are singletons; the top ten hold about 13%. Sequencing was done on a sample of PBMCs. The rearrangement links TRBV4-3 to TRBJ2-7, with TRBD1 matching 9 bases. The receptor comes from a woman aged 40 to 50 in good health. Some clones in this sample may be carry-over from other donors' samples. DNA for the CDR3: TGCGCCAGCAGCCGATCCAGGACAGGGGACTACGAGCAGTACTTC. As protein: CASSRSRTGDYEQYF.